This T cell receptor beta chain was identified in a study of OX40 agonist ivuxolimab in advanced cancers. Study as a whole: Treatment of patients was with ivuxolimab, an agonistic anti-OX40 (CD134) antibody. From roughly 20 to 79 years was the age range, with a mean of roughly 59 years, and over 70% were male. Three patients, one with hepatocellular carcinoma and two with cutaneous melanoma, achieved partial responses.

The V gene end was trimmed by 7 bases and the J gene end by 5 bases; junction bases not matched to a gene: 12. The CDR3 covers 16 residues. CDR1 is SNHLY, CDR2 FYNNEI, per germline. Generated by immunoSEQ multiplex PCR, the TCRdb table keeps only in-frame clones and is missing some. The sample holds about 61,000 clones, around 90% seen once. V and J are TRBV2 and TRBJ2-1; 9 nucleotides agree with TRBD2. The sequences come from CD4+ or CD8+ T cells sorted from blood, collected in a trial of the OX40 agonist ivuxolimab. The clonotype originates from an adult with an advanced solid tumor such as melanoma, head and neck, liver or kidney cancer. The CDR3 nucleotides are TGTGCCAGCACCCCGGCCTCGCGGGGGGGCCACAATGAGCAGTTCTTC. This translates into CASTPASRGGHNEQFF. The full variable domain, its missing parts supplied by reference TRBV2 and TRBJ2-1, is EPEVTQTPSHQVTQMGQEVILRCVPISNHLYFYWYRQILGQKVEFLVSFYNNEISEKSEIFDDQFSVERPDGSNFTLKIRSTKLEDSAMYFCASTPASRGGHNEQFFGPGTRLTVL.